The present T cell receptor (beta chain) was sequenced within a study of follicular helper T cells after annual influenza vaccination. On the study more broadly: Sampling occurred days 0, 7 and 28 after each influenza vaccination.

Sequencing used immunoSEQ multiplex PCR; TCRdb keeps in-frame clones, though not all of them. The profile shows 5,500 to 7,000 clones, 70% to 90% of them singletons. Time point in this sample: 2015-2016 season, 7 days after influenza vaccination. Germline CDR1 is SGHDT and CDR2 is YYEEEE. The J segment lost 2 bases and the V segment lost 0 bases, leaving 6 bases of the junction unmatched. The CDR3 has 16 amino acids. Details on this clone: Its target is unknown.

Study outcomes and limitations: ICOS-CD38- cTfh most often held earlier Day 7 ICOS+CD38+ clones. Change in circulating plasmablasts correlated with ICOS+CD38+ cTfh clonality change.

Sequenced here: CXCR5+ CD38- circulating T follicular helper cells from blood, sampled 7 days after influenza vaccination. Specified subset: circulating Tfh, non-naive CD4+CXCR5+PD-1+ (ICOS+CD38+ or ICOS-CD38-). The TCR originated in an adult who received the influenza vaccine. The chain is built from TRBV5-6 and TRBJ2-3; 7 nucleotides align to TRBD1. DNA for the CDR3: TGTGCCAGCAGCTTGGCCTCGGACAGGCCCACAGATACGCAGTATTTT. Protein: CASSLASDRPTDTQYF.